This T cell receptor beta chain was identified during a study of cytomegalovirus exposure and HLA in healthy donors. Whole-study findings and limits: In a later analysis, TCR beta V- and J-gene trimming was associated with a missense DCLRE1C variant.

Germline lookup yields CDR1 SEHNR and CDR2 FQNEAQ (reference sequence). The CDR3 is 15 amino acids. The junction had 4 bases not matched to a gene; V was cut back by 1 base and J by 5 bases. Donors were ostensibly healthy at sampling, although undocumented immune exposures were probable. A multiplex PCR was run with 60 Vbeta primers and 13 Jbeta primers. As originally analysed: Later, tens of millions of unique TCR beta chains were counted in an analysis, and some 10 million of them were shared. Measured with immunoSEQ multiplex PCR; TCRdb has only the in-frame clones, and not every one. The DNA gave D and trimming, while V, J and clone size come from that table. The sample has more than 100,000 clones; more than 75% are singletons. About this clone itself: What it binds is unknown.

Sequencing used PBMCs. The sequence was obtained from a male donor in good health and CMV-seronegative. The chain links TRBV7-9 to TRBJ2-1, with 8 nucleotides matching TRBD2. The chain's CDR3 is CASSLERGGHNEQFF. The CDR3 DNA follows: TGTGCCAGCAGCTTAGAACGGGGGGGCCACAATGAGCAGTTCTTC.